Listed below are T cell receptor beta chains from one sample, sequenced in a study of long-term antiretroviral therapy in people with HIV. Assay: immunoSEQ multiplex PCR; the TCRdb copy retains only in-frame clones and omits some. This table has about 40,000 clones, 75% to 90% appearing once. The sequences come from unsorted PBMCs, collected 3.1 years after starting antiretroviral therapy. These receptors originate from a woman aged 45-65 years with HIV. The CDR3 runs from the conserved cysteine through the conserved F or W. The D gene is left open where the match is weak. Clone sizes are given selectively: once, few, many, or a class where the clone is expanded.

d_gene	v_gene	j_gene	abundance	CDR3aa	CDR3nt
TRBD1	TRBV7-9	TRBJ2-5	-	CASSSPSMTGRETQYF	TGTGCCAGCAGCTCCCCTTCGATGACAGGGCGGGAGACCCAGTACTTC
-	TRBV7-6	TRBJ1-3	-	CASSLVGPAQPGNTIYF	TGTGCCAGCAGCTTAGTAGGACCGGCACAGCCTGGAAACACCATATATTTT
-	TRBV2	TRBJ2-4	-	CASNPLGQATKNIQYF	TGTGCCAGCAATCCCTTGGGCCAAGCAACCAAAAACATTCAGTACTTC
-	TRBV7-3	TRBJ2-7	-	CASSLTPSAYEQYF	TGTGCCAGCAGCTTAACTCCGTCGGCCTACGAGCAGTACTTC
TRBD1	TRBV7-2	TRBJ1-4	-	CASSLYAGGGEKLFF	TGTGCCAGCAGCTTATATGCAGGGGGTGGGGAAAAACTGTTTTTT
-	TRBV7-2	TRBJ1-1	-	CASSLAGGLPNTEAFF	TGTGCCAGCAGCTTAGCAGGGGGGCTCCCGAACACTGAAGCTTTCTTT
-	TRBV21-1	TRBJ2-5	-	CASSKEDPVGEETQYF	TGTGCCAGCAGCAAAGAGGACCCCGTAGGGGAAGAGACCCAGTACTTC
-	TRBV7-9	TRBJ1-4	-	CASSPTGRREKLFF	TGTGCCAGCAGCCCTACAGGGCGGCGTGAAAAACTGTTTTTT
-	TRBV6-5	TRBJ1-1	-	CASSRTDRPTEAFF	TGTGCCAGCAGTCGTACTGACAGGCCCACTGAAGCTTTCTTT
TRBD1	TRBV5-4	TRBJ1-1	-	CASSLGGSNTEAFF	TGTGCCAGCAGCTTAGGGGGCTCGAACACTGAAGCTTTCTTT
TRBD2	TRBV13	TRBJ2-1	-	CASSQAARGGLDEQFF	TGTGCCAGCAGCCAGGCCGCGCGGGGGGGCCTGGATGAGCAGTTCTTC
-	TRBV18	TRBJ2-1	-	CASSPTGGGYNEQFF	TGTGCCAGCTCACCAACGGGGGGCGGGTACAATGAGCAGTTCTTC
TRBD2	TRBV5-1	TRBJ2-3	-	CASSVVWKRGSTDTQYF	TGCGCCAGCAGCGTAGTATGGAAGCGGGGTAGCACAGATACGCAGTATTTT
-	TRBV19	TRBJ2-2	-	CASSWAGNTGELFF	TGTGCCAGTAGTTGGGCAGGGAACACCGGGGAGCTGTTTTTT
TRBD2	TRBV14	TRBJ2-7	-	CASSQFGLAGGYEQYF	TGTGCCAGCAGCCAATTTGGACTAGCGGGGGGGTACGAGCAGTACTTC
-	TRBV5-1	TRBJ2-5	-	CASSLEAAPGETQYF	TGCGCCAGCAGCTTGGAAGCTGCCCCGGGGGAGACCCAGTACTTC
TRBD2	TRBV11-3	TRBJ2-5	-	CASSSRSGGAQTQYF	TGTGCCAGCAGTTCCCGTAGCGGGGGGGCTCAGACCCAGTACTTC
TRBD1	TRBV18	TRBJ2-7	few	CASSQGAQTYEQYF	TGTGCCAGCTCGCAGGGGGCGCAGACCTACGAGCAGTACTTC
TRBD1	TRBV2	TRBJ1-6	-	CASKPGQGSSPLHF	TGTGCCAGCAAACCGGGACAGGGTAGTTCACCCCTCCACTTT
-	TRBV7-8	TRBJ1-1	-	CASSLRHPNTEAFF	TGTGCCAGCAGCTTAAGACACCCGAACACTGAAGCTTTCTTT
TRBD2	TRBV7-3	TRBJ2-2	once	CASSLTSPSGGPGELFF	TGTGCCAGCAGCTTAACGTCTCCTAGCGGGGGCCCCGGGGAGCTGTTTTTT
TRBD2	TRBV10-2	TRBJ2-3	-	CASSESGGGALPDTQYF	TGCGCCAGCAGTGAGTCGGGCGGGGGGGCCCTCCCAGATACGCAGTATTTT
-	TRBV7-3	TRBJ1-1	-	CASSLKGSSEAFF	TGTGCCAGCAGCTTAAAAGGGTCCTCTGAAGCTTTCTTT
TRBD1	TRBV10-3	TRBJ2-3	-	CAIREQGHTDTQYF	TGTGCCATCAGGGAACAGGGGCACACAGATACGCAGTATTTT
-	TRBV7-2	TRBJ1-1	-	CASSLNLGSTEAFF	TGTGCCAGCAGCTTAAATCTGGGGAGCACTGAAGCTTTCTTT
-	TRBV18	TRBJ2-1	-	CASSPSGRRFSYNEQFF	TGTGCCAGCTCACCCTCGGGACGCCGGTTCTCCTACAATGAGCAGTTCTTC
-	TRBV5-8	TRBJ2-3	-	CASSLGVLTGTDTQYF	TGTGCCAGCAGCTTGGGAGTCTTGACGGGAACAGATACGCAGTATTTT
TRBD1	TRBV7-9	TRBJ2-7	-	CASSHDRGNNEQYF	TGTGCCAGCAGCCATGACAGGGGCAATAACGAGCAGTACTTC
-	TRBV30	TRBJ2-7	-	CAWSVLAGDASNSPYEQYF	TGTGCCTGGAGTGTATTGGCAGGGGACGCAAGTAACTCTCCCTACGAGCAGTACTTC
-	TRBV11-2	TRBJ1-3	once	CASSLWSRSGNTIYF	TGTGCCAGCAGCTTATGGTCCCGCTCTGGAAACACCATATATTTT
TRBD2	TRBV7-8	TRBJ2-7	once	CASSIDSGGYEQYF	TGTGCCAGCAGCATCGATAGCGGGGGCTACGAGCAGTACTTC
-	TRBV2	TRBJ2-7	once	CASSRNRVGGGAYEQYF	TGTGCCAGCAGCCGAAATAGGGTGGGAGGGGGCGCGTACGAGCAGTACTTC
-	TRBV30	TRBJ1-2	-	CAWSPRGGGYTF	TGTGCCTGGAGTCCCCGGGGTGGGGGCTACACCTTC
-	TRBV30	TRBJ1-6	few	CAWRENSPLHF	TGTGCCTGGAGGGAGAATTCACCCCTCCACTTT
-	TRBV11-2	TRBJ2-2	-	CASSLDGNTGELFF	TGTGCCAGCAGCTTAGATGGGAACACCGGGGAGCTGTTTTTT
TRBD1	TRBV19	TRBJ2-4	once	CASSSEGQWDIQYF	TGTGCCAGTAGTTCCGAGGGACAGTGGGACATTCAGTACTTC
-	TRBV12-5	TRBJ2-3	-	CASGSGYSTDTQYF	TGTGCTAGTGGTTCAGGTTATAGCACAGATACGCAGTATTTT
TRBD2	TRBV14	TRBJ2-3	-	CASCLAGSGTQYF	TGTGCCAGCTGCCTAGCGGGGTCCGGTACGCAGTATTTT
TRBD1	TRBV5-1	TRBJ2-5	-	CASSRTGGEETQYF	TGCGCCAGCAGCAGGACAGGGGGGGAAGAGACCCAGTACTTC
-	TRBV2	TRBJ1-5	-	CASSDRSPQPQHF	TGTGCCAGCAGTGATAGGTCCCCTCAGCCCCAGCATTTT
-	TRBV7-9	TRBJ2-7	few	CASSSGRREQYF	TGTGCCAGCAGCTCGGGACGGCGTGAGCAGTACTTC
-	TRBV6-6	TRBJ2-7	-	CASTDPWYEQYF	TGTGCCAGCACCGACCCGTGGTACGAGCAGTACTTC
-	TRBV9	TRBJ2-3	-	CASSVVSGGDTQYF	TGTGCCAGCAGCGTTGTTTCCGGGGGAGATACGCAGTATTTT
TRBD1	TRBV9	TRBJ1-2	once	CASSPPGGQGARGYTF	TGTGCCAGCAGCCCGCCGGGCGGACAGGGGGCTCGGGGCTACACCTTC
TRBD2	TRBV2	TRBJ2-1	-	CASRELAGGLNNEQFF	TGTGCCAGCAGAGAACTAGCGGGGGGCCTTAACAATGAGCAGTTCTTC
TRBD2	TRBV9	TRBJ2-7	-	CATRYNKAGATYEQYF	TGTGCCACCAGGTACAATAAAGCGGGGGCTACCTACGAGCAGTACTTC
TRBD1	TRBV29-1	TRBJ1-4	-	CSVEDGAGGGEKLFF	TGCAGCGTTGAAGATGGGGCAGGGGGTGGTGAAAAACTGTTTTTT
TRBD1	TRBV6-1	TRBJ2-4	-	CASSEPPGQGVIAKNIQYF	TGTGCCAGCAGTGAGCCCCCGGGACAGGGGGTTATAGCCAAAAACATTCAGTACTTC
TRBD2	TRBV7-9	TRBJ2-1	once	CASSYAGSGRSSYNEQFF	TGTGCCAGCAGCTACGCGGGTAGCGGGAGGAGCTCCTACAATGAGCAGTTCTTC
-	TRBV9	TRBJ2-7	-	CASSVALGWEQYF	TGTGCCAGCAGCGTAGCTCTGGGTTGGGAGCAGTACTTC
-	TRBV11-2	TRBJ2-5	-	CASSSREEETQYF	TGTGCCAGCAGCAGCAGGGAGGAAGAGACCCAGTACTTC
TRBD2	TRBV7-2	TRBJ2-1	-	CASSLALAGGQGEQFF	TGTGCCAGCAGCTTGGCGCTAGCGGGGGGTCAGGGAGAGCAGTTCTTC
-	TRBV7-4	TRBJ1-5	few	CASSKTGNQPQHF	TGTGCCAGCAGCAAGACAGGAAATCAGCCCCAGCATTTT
TRBD1	TRBV7-3	TRBJ2-2	-	CASSSGTGLRELFF	TGTGCCAGCAGCTCCGGGACAGGGCTTAGGGAGCTGTTTTTT
-	TRBV29-1	TRBJ1-2	-	CSAWQFNYGYTF	TGCAGCGCCTGGCAGTTTAACTATGGCTACACCTTC
-	TRBV25-1	TRBJ1-5	-	CASRVGNQPQHF	TGTGCCAGCAGAGTGGGCAATCAGCCCCAGCATTTT
-	TRBV5-6	TRBJ1-4	-	CASSARPAGEKLFF	TGTGCCAGCAGCGCCCGGCCCGCTGGTGAAAAACTGTTTTTT